This T cell receptor beta chain was documented in a study of cytomegalovirus exposure and HLA in healthy donors. All the people who gave samples were healthy bone marrow donors. The CDR3 totals 17 residues. V dropped 5 bases and J dropped 6; count of bases not matched to a gene: 15. Germline V gene lookup returns CDR1 SGHTA and CDR2 FQGNSA. On this clone: Its antigen is as yet unknown.

The PCR ran on 60 Vbeta and 13 Jbeta primers. The assay was immunoSEQ multiplex PCR, and TCRdb's table has in-frame clones only and misses some. This table holds roughly 190,000 clones, around 80% found once. Study-wide points: In a later analysis, across HLA loci, associated TCR counts were highest for DRB1, lowest for HLA-C. Based on reports, TCR beta sequences accurately predicted HLA-A and HLA-B alleles for most subjects.

Sequencing used PBMCs. The TCR was taken from a young woman in good health and CMV-seronegative. The chain couples TRBV7-2 to TRBJ2-1, with 8 nucleotides matching TRBD2. The DNA of the CDR3 is TGTGCCAGCAGCCTAATAGCGGGGAGGGGGGCTTCCAATGAGCAGTTCTTC. This gives the protein CASSLIAGRGASNEQFF.